The entry that follows covers one T cell receptor (beta chain) sequence. Its antigen is undetermined. There are 16 residues in the CDR3. V lost 0 bases to trimming and J lost 1 base; unmatched junction nucleotides: 6. Germline V gene sequence: CDR1 SEHNR, CDR2 FQNEAQ (reference sequence). The record originates from a study of regulatory T cells in long-lasting Graves disease. Study-wide points: Persistent disease was associated with favored TRBV28 usage and with favored use of TRBJ1-2 and TRBJ2-5.

Time point defined: newly diagnosed GD, antithyroid drugs for less than 3 months. Construction of the TCR library relied on RNA isolated from PBMCs. The TCR beta library used iRepertoire HTBI primers with Arm-PCR amplification of CDR3. TCRdb recomputed calls from the multiplex PCR reads with MiXCR, one row per CDR3 protein. This table has 370,000 or so distinct CDR3 sequences, under 20% appearing once. The same data also contributed to another study, on T cells in Graves' hyperthyroidism and ophthalmopathy. That source reports: Stability of Graves' hyperthyroidism was defined as absent ophthalmopathy progression within 18 months. A median approximately 6.5 months before onset, the model predicted ophthalmopathy.

This TCR was sampled from a woman under 30 with Graves disease. The J gene is TRBJ2-7, the V gene TRBV7-9, with 7 positions matching TRBD1. The sequences come from peripheral blood mononuclear cells (PBMCs), collected at new diagnosis, from a patient treated with antithyroid drugs. The chain's CDR3 is CASSLAKTGPSYEQYF. The CDR3 nucleotides are TGTGCCAGCAGCTTAGCTAAGACAGGGCCTTCCTACGAGCAGTACTTC.